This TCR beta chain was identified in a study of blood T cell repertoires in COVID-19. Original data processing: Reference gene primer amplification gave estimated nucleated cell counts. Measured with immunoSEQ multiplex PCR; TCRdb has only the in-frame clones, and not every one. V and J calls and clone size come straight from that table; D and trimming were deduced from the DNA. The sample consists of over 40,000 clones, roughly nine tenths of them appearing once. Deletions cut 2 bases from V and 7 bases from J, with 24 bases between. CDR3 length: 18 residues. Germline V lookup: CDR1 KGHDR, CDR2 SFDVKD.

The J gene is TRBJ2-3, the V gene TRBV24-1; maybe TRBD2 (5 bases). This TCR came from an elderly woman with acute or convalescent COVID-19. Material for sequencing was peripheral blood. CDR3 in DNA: TGTGCCACCAGTGATTCTTCGAGGGCAGGTGGAAGGCAAAATACGCAGTATTTT. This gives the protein CATSDSSRAGGRQNTQYF.